A selection of T cell receptor beta chains follows, all from one sample in a study of human T cells and chemical hapten exposure. MiXCR, run by TCRdb on the RACE reads, gives a single entry per CDR3 protein. The table includes about 80,000 distinct CDR3 sequences, around 15% detected once. Here the sequenced sample was whole blood, taken in connection with sensitization to the hapten diphenylcyclopropenone (DPC). The origin of the receptors is a woman in her forties or fifties with alopecia areata. Some clones in this sample may be carry-over from other donors' samples. Each CDR3 is given without its conserved first and last residue. The size field is filled for only some rows; it gives once, few, many or a size class.

V,size,CDR3
TRBV14,many,ASSQEVGTEAF
TRBV29-1,few,SVVETGALETQY
TRBV25-1,-,ASSEMWENTEAF
TRBV10-2,few,ASSSGTGFQPQH
TRBV12-3/TRBV12-4,few,ASSPGQGAPGANVLT
TRBV27,once,ASSLYPPQAMNTEAF
TRBV25-1,-,ASSSTRGSRTANYGYT
TRBV29-1,many,SVETGGAGQPQH
TRBV20-1,few,SGGNTGELF
TRBV18,-,ASSPEGASASNEQF
TRBV20-1,-,SARRLSYNEQF
TRBV27,many,ASSLQGKFWNEQF
TRBV18,many,ASSAVHPQGTGANVLT
TRBV29-1,-,SVENLSGRGNEQF
TRBV24-1,-,ATSLTGRTSAGTQY
TRBV5-1,-,ASSLQEGAFYEQY
TRBV20-1,-,SARDRRIGSSGANVLT
TRBV18,many,ASSPPRTKQETQY
TRBV6-6,-,ASSHGLVLADTQY
TRBV9,-,ASSGGLDRDRQQY
TRBV6-4,many,ASSDRGILLYNEQF
TRBV28,few,ASSSSLPLNGANVLT
TRBV18,many,ASSPPGDKNGYT
TRBV20-1,few,SAKDTNTDTQY
TRBV5-6,-,ASSSTSTGTETQY
TRBV11-1,-,ASSRQGGSTDTQY
TRBV29-1,few,SAGQHSGNTIY
TRBV7-9,-,ASSALISSYEQY
TRBV27,-,ASSLSGQGYGYT
TRBV20-1,few,SARGTLEAF
TRBV5-5,few,ASRRGQVNTEAF
TRBV7-9,few,ASSFSPFGQGKTEAF
TRBV11-2,-,ASSPGTAGQPQH
TRBV5-1,-,ASSSGTGAQETQY
TRBV2,few,ASRGDSTEAF
TRBV6-2/TRBV6-3,few,ASSYSLGVYEQF
TRBV29-1,-,SVERRNYGYT
TRBV10-1,-,ASSEFHAGAGEQY
TRBV7-6,-,ASSLASLAGVGYNEQF
TRBV6-2/TRBV6-3,few,ASSYSRKGQGFYQPQH
TRBV23-1,few,ASSHTPTDMGTGELF
TRBV18,many,ASSPASDRMNYGYT
TRBV3-1,few,ASSQGGAASKAF
TRBV6-6,-,ASKRVAGGSEQY
TRBV5-4,few,ASSAESSGRLSYNEQF
TRBV11-2,few,ASSPPRTTGELF
TRBV6-5,-,ASSLINGGRTYEQY
TRBV18,few,ASSRIDQPQH
TRBV28,few,ASSFPDEQF
TRBV7-9,-,ASSLKNRQRFIYNEQF
TRBV18,few,ASSPTRTAGGMNTEAF
TRBV12-3/TRBV12-4,-,ASSPTGGAGTEAF
TRBV5-6,many,ASSAGTDTQY
TRBV18,once,ASSREALSTDTQY
TRBV18,-,ASSQDRGSYNEQF
TRBV6-6,few,ASSYDLGEQF
TRBV7-8,-,ASSQRGSGANVLT
TRBV11-1,-,ASSVELNTEAF